This TCR beta chain was identified in a study of blood T cells in healthy people across ages (dated by TCRdb to about 2015). Broadly, across the study: In model experiments, template switching captured about one uniquely barcoded TCR beta cDNA molecule for every two T cells. The donors were divided into four age groups: young (average 16 years), middle-aged (almost 40), aged (approximately 62) and long-lived (around 80). To track age-related changes in TCR beta repertoire diversity, the study relied on deep sequencing normalized with unique cDNA molecular identifiers. Two additional independent replicas of 1 million unique cDNA reads from the same blood draw were analyzed for two donors (one aged 18 to 29 and one aged 80 or older). Broader findings and caveats from the paper: As age increased, observed TCR beta diversity per million T cells dropped in a roughly linear way, and a significant reduction was already evident by age roughly 40. Compared with the aged group, the long-lived group had more naive CD4+ T cells, fewer expanded clones and increased TCR diversity, suggesting age selection. The percentage of naive T cells measured by flow cytometry correlated strongly with observed TCR beta diversity. Conclusive comparison of naive and antigen-experienced compartments was prevented by the profiling of bulk unsorted PBMCs. Estimates of total diversity based on one million sequenced T cells were regarded as lower bounds and as underestimates. The CMV infection status of donors was not known, potentially confounding age-related changes in expanded clonotypes.

Measured from the cysteine to the phenylalanine, the CDR3 is 15 residues long. Just CDR3 DNA is preserved here, 45 bases in frame from base 1. The germline V gene supplies CDR1 KGHSY and CDR2 FQNENV. Unmatched junction bases come to 1, with V trimmed by 3 bases and J by 0 bases. The donors were about 40 Caucasian individuals from Russia, aged roughly 6 to 100 years, who were systemically healthy. Each donor gave around 9.8 milliliters of peripheral blood, collected into EDTA-treated Vacutainer tubes. Ficoll-Paque density-gradient centrifugation was used to isolate PBMCs, with at least 6.5 million per sample. Trizol reagent was used to extract total RNA from PBMCs, with at least 6 micrograms per sample. For every donor, an aliquot of PBMCs went through flow cytometry to measure the percentages of naive CD45RAhigh/CD27high T cells. There are a few counts of this clonotype. The antigen this receptor binds is unknown. It has no much larger one-base neighbor in the sample; base qualities were not kept.

The library was built by means of 5' RACE. Sequencing was carried out with an Illumina HiSeq 2500. A second PCR of roughly 7 to 11 cycles was performed with a sample-barcoded 5' primer and a J-beta primer mix. Each TCR beta cDNA molecule received a unique molecular identifier from a template-switch 5' adaptor carrying 12 random nucleotides. At least 2.5 million CDR3-containing paired-end reads were obtained from each sample. First-strand cDNA synthesis was performed from all RNA using the Mint cDNA synthesis kit, with priming by a TRBC-specific oligonucleotide. After uracil-DNA glycosylase treatment, a first 18-cycle PCR used universal primers M1SS and BC2_uni_R on all cDNA. The original pipeline was this. Each sample was normalized by randomly selecting 1 million high-quality reads, each carrying a distinct molecular identifier. Instead of being binned into consensus sequences, reads that shared molecular identifiers were thrown out. MiTCR, run with a Q25 quality threshold and the strictest error-elimination algorithm, handled CDR3 identification, clonotype clustering and error correction. A nonparametric unseen species model using Euler transformation provided a lower-bound estimate of total TCR beta diversity. TCRdb handled the public reads itself, with Q25 trimming in fastp and clone calling in MiXCR, and kept productive beta chains. Identical CDR3 proteins give one entry, which carries the most common genes and DNA. Here the V and J calls rest on TCRdb's processing, not on the authors' analysis. This sample lists some 930,000 distinct CDR3 sequences; about 27% were detected once. 10% of the sample lies in the top ten.

The same sample was also used in a study of T cells of mothers and their children. Per the second study: Donors were nine systemically healthy Caucasian individuals: three mothers and their six children. cDNA synthesis consumed the entire amount of extracted RNA, loaded at around 1.5 ug RNA in each 15 ul reaction. In the second PCR, the M1S primer added sample barcodes and 2-4 random nucleotides. Over 10 million TCR beta CDR3 reads came from each mother, compared with 2.5 million to 3.5 million reads from each child. In both related and unrelated pairs, thymic selection shapes the output of TCR recombination in a similar way, with inherited differences having only a minor effect. Related mother-child pairs always showed normalized repertoire overlap that was slightly higher than in unrelated mother-child pairs, though the difference was never significant. Persistent microchimeric T cell clones were not detected, at a sensitivity of about 100 clones per million clonotypes. To look for features that set related mother-child pairs apart from unrelated individuals, the researchers ran deep NGS to compare the TCR beta repertoires of mothers and children. The mean age was around 42 +/- 4 years for the mothers and around 10 +/- 4 years for the children. Libraries were sequenced on Illumina HiSeq 2000 with 100+100 nt paired-end reads after adapter ligation with NEBNext reagents. To prevent cross-contamination, the mother and child libraries were prepared one month apart and sequenced in separate runs. Between about 500,000 and 2,100,000 distinct TCR beta clonotypes were identified per donor. Naive TCR beta clonotypes were estimated from low-frequency clonotypes matched to each donor's FACS-determined naive share, without sorting.

The chain was built from TRBV16 and TRBJ2-7; the junction holds 11 bases that match TRBD2. The receptor was derived from a woman aged 40 to 50 in good health. The sequenced sample was blood. At the DNA level, the sequence is TGTGCCAGCAGCCACACTAGCGGGGGCTCCTACGAGCAGTACTTC. Its translation is CASSHTSGGSYEQYF.